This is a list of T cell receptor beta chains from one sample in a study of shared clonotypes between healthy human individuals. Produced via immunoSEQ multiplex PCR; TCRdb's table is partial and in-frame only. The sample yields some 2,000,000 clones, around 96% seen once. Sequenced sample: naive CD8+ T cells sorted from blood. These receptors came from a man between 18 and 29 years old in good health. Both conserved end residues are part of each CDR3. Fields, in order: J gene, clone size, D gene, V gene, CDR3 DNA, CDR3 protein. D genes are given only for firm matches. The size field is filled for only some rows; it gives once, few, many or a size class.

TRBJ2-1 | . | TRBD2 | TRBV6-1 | TGTGCCAGCAGTGAGCTAGCGGGGGGGCTTGATGAGCAGTTCTTC | CASSELAGGLDEQFF
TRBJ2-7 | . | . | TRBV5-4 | TGTGCCAGCAGCCTCGCCGGAGGGATAGAGGAGTACTTC | CASSLAGGIEEYF
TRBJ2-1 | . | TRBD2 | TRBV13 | TGTGCCAGCAGCCCCCCGGTAGGCGGGAGAACTTATGAGCAGTTCTTC | CASSPPVGGRTYEQFF
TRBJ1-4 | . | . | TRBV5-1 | TGCGCCAGCAGCCCTCGGACTTACCCCGCAACTAATGAAAAACTGTTTTTT | CASSPRTYPATNEKLFF
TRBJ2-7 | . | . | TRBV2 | TGTGCGCGAGGGGGGATAAGCTCCTACGAGCAGTACTTC | CARGGISSYEQYF
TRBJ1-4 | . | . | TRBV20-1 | TGCAGTGTCCCGTATGGTGAAAAACTGTTTTTT | CSVPYGEKLFF
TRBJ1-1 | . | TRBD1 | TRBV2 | TGTGCCAGCAGCGACTGGGGACAGTTAAGTATGAACACTGAAGCTTTCTTT | CASSDWGQLSMNTEAFF
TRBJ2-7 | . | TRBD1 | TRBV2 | TGTGCCAGCAGCTTTAGGTCAGGGGGCTTGGACGAGCAGTACTTC | CASSFRSGGLDEQYF
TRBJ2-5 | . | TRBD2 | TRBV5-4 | TGTGCCAGCAGCTTTCGGGGGGGCCGAGGGGAGACCCAGTACTTC | CASSFRGGRGETQYF
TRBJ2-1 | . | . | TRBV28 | TGTGCCAGCGGTCGCTGGGGAACCTACAATGAGCAGTTCTTC | CASGRWGTYNEQFF
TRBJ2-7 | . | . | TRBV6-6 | TGTGCCAGCAGTACCGGGACTGGAGATTACGAGCAGTACTTC | CASSTGTGDYEQYF
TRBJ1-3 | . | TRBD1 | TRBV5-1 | TGCGCCAGCAGCCTGGGACAGGGAAAAAACACCATATATTTT | CASSLGQGKNTIYF
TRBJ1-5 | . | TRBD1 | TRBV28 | TGTGCCAGCAGTTTTACAGGGGGCGGTCAGCCCCAGCATTTT | CASSFTGGGQPQHF
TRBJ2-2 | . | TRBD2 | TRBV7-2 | TGTGCCAGCAGCTTAGATAGCGGGAGCGGGGAGCTGTTTTTT | CASSLDSGSGELFF
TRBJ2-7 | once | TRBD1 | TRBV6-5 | TGTGCCAGCATAGACCGGGACAGGCCCTACGAGCAGTACTTC | CASIDRDRPYEQYF
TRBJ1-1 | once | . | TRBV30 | TGTGCCTGGACTAGGGGGTTCGCTGAAGCTTTCTTT | CAWTRGFAEAFF
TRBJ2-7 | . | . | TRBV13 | TGTGCCAGCAGCTTCCTACAACAGGGCTACGAGCAGTACTTC | CASSFLQQGYEQYF
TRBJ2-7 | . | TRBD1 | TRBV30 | TGTGCCTGGGGGACAGTGGGAACCTACGAGCAGTACTTC | CAWGTVGTYEQYF
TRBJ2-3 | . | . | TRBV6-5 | TGTGCCAGCAGTCCCGAGACATCTAGCACAGATACGCAGTATTTT | CASSPETSSTDTQYF
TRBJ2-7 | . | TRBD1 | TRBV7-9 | TGTGCCAGCAGCGCCCGACAGGGCGAACCCGCAGCCTACGAGCAGTACTTC | CASSARQGEPAAYEQYF
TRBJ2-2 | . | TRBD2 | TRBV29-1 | TGCAGCGTTGATATAGCGGGGTACACCGGGGAGCTGTTTTTT | CSVDIAGYTGELFF
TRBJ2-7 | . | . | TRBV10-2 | TGCGCCAGCAGTGAGCCCACTGGAGAGCAGTACTTC | CASSEPTGEQYF
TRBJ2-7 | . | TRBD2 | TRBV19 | TGTGCCAGTAGTATAACTAGCGGGAGTTACGAGCAGTACTTC | CASSITSGSYEQYF
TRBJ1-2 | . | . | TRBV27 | TGTGCCAGCAGTATACAGGAAAACTATGGCTACACCTTC | CASSIQENYGYTF
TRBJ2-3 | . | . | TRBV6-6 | TGTGCCAGCAGGCAAGGGGCCGCAGATACGCAGTATTTT | CASRQGAADTQYF
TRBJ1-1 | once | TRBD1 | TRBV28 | TGTGCCAGCAGTTTCGGACAGGGCACTGAAGCTTTCTTT | CASSFGQGTEAFF
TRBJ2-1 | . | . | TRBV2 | TGTGCCAGCAGTACCGGAGGAGGGGGATACAATGAGCAGTTCTTC | CASSTGGGGYNEQFF
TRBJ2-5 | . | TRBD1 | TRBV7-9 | TGTGCCAGCAGCCTCGGGACAGGGGGCAGGAAGACCCAGTACTTC | CASSLGTGGRKTQYF
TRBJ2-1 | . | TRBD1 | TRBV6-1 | TGTGCCAGCGGTCGGGACAGGGGGTACAATGAGCAGTTCTTC | CASGRDRGYNEQFF
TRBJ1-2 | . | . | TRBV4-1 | TGCGCCAGCAGCCCCGGGCAGTCTAACTATGGCTACACCTTC | CASSPGQSNYGYTF
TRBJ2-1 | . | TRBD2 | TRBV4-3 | TGCGCCAGCAGCCAAGCCGCGGGAGGGCCAAATGAGCAGTTCTTC | CASSQAAGGPNEQFF
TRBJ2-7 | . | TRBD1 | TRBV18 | TGTGCCAGCTCACCAGACAGGGGGCAAGGGTACGAGCAGTACTTC | CASSPDRGQGYEQYF
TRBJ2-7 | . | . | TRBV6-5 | TGTGCCAGCAGTTACTCCCAGGGGGGTTACGAGCAGTACTTC | CASSYSQGGYEQYF
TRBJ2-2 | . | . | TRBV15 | TGTGCCACCAGCACGCCGGGATACACCGGGGAGCTGTTTTTT | CATSTPGYTGELFF
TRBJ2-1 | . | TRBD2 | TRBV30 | TGTGCCTGGAGTTTTTCGTGGGGAAAGCGGGAGAGCTCCTACAATGAGCAGTTCTTC | CAWSFSWGKRESSYNEQFF
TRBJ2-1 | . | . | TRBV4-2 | TGTGCCAGCAGCCAAAACAATGACCAGTACAATGAGCAGTTCTTC | CASSQNNDQYNEQFF
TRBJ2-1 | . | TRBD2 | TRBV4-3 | TGCGCCAGCAGCCAAGAAGGGCTAGCGGGAGGGCCTTATTCTTACAATGAGCAGTTCTTC | CASSQEGLAGGPYSYNEQFF
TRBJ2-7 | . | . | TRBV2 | TGTGCCAGCAGTGTGTCGCAGGGTAGCTACGAGCAGTACTTC | CASSVSQGSYEQYF
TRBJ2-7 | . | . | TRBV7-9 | TGTGCCAGCAGTCTCGACGGATCCTACGAGCAGTACTTC | CASSLDGSYEQYF
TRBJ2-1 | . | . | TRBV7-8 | TGTGCCAGCAGCCCAGGTGGTCCGGGACTCCCTTCTAATGAGCAGTTCTTC | CASSPGGPGLPSNEQFF
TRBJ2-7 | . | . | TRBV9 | TGTGCCAGCAGCCCCCGAGGGGACGAGCAGTACTTC | CASSPRGDEQYF
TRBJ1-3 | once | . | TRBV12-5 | TGTGCTAGTGGTTTGGGTGGATCTGGAAACACCATATATTTT | CASGLGGSGNTIYF
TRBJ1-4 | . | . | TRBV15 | TGTGCCACCAGCAGAGATAGCTCAGATGAAAAACTGTTTTTT | CATSRDSSDEKLFF